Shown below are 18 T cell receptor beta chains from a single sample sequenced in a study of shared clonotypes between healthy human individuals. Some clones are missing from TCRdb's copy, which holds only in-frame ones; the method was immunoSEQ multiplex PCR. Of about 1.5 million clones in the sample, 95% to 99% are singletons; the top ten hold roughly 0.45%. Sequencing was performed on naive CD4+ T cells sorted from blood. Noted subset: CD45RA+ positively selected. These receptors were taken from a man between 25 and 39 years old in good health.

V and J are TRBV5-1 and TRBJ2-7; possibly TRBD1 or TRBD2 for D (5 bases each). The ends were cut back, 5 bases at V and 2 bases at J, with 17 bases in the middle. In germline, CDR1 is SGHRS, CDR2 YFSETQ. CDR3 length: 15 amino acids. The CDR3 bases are TGCGCCAGCAGTTTGATTGGGCAGGGAGCCTACGAGCAGTACTTC. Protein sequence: CASSLIGQGAYEQYF. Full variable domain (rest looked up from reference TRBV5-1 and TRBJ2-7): KAGVTQTPRYLIKTRGQQVTLSCSPISGHRSVSWYQQTPGQGLQFLFEYFSETQRNKGNFPGRFSGRQFSNSRSEMNVSTLELGDSALYLCASSLIGQGAYEQYFGPGTRLTVT.

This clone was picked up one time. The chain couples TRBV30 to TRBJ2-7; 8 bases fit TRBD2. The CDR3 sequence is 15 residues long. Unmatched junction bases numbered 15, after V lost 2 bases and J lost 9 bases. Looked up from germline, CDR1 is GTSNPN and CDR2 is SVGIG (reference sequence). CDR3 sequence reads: CAWSWGGGTRGVQYF. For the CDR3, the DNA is TGTGCCTGGAGTTGGGGCGGCGGGACTAGGGGTGTGCAGTACTTC.

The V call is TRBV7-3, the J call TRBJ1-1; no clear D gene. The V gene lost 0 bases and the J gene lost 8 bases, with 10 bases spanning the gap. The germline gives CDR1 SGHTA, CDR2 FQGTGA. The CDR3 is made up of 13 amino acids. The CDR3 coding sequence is TGTGCCAGCAGCTTAACGGGGAGCGCCGAAGCTTTCTTT. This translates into CASSLTGSAEAFF. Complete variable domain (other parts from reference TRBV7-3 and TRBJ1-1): GAGVSQTPSNKVTEKGKYVELRCDPISGHTALYWYRQSLGQGPEFLIYFQGTGAADDSGLPNDRFFAVRPEGSVSTLKIQRTERGDSAVYLCASSLTGSAEAFFGQGTRLTVV.

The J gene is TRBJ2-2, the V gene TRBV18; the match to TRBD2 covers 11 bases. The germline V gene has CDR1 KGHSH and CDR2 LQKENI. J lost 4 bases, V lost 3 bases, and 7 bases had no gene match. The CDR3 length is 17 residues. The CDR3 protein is CASSPSTSGTVTGELFF. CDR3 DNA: TGTGCCAGCTCACCCTCGACTAGCGGGACCGTCACCGGGGAGCTGTTTTTT.

The CDR3 here is CASSLGLPTGRGRPQHF. CDR3 DNA: TGTGCCAGCAGCTTGGGGCTCCCGACAGGGAGGGGTAGGCCCCAGCATTTT. The chain combines TRBV11-2 with TRBJ1-5; TRBD1 agrees at 7 bases. The V gene end was trimmed by 3 bases and the J gene end by 9 bases; junction bases not matched to a gene: 17. Germline loops: CDR1 SGHAT, CDR2 FQNNGV. This CDR3 has 17 amino acids.

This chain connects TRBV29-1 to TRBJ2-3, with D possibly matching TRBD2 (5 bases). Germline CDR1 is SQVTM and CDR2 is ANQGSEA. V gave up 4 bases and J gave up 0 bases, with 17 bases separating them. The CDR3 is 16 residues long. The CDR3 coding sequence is TGCAGCGTTGCAGCGGTTAGGACGTCTAGCACAGATACGCAGTATTTT. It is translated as CSVAAVRTSSTDTQYF.

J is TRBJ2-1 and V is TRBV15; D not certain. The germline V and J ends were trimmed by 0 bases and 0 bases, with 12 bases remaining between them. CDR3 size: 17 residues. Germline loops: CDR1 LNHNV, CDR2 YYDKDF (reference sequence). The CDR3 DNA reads TGTGCCACCAGCAGAGATTTGAAAGCAAGCTCCTACAATGAGCAGTTCTTC. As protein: CATSRDLKASSYNEQFF.

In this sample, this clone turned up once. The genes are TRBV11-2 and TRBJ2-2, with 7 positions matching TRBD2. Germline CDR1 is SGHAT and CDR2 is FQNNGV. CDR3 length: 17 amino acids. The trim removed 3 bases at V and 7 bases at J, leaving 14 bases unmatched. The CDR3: CASSLPSGVTRIGELFF. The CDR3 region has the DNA TGTGCCAGCAGCTTGCCTAGCGGAGTCACTAGGATCGGGGAGCTGTTTTTT.

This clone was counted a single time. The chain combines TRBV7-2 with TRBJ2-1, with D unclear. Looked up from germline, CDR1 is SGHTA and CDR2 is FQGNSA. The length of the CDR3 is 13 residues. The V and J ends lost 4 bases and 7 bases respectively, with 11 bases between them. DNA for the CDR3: TGTGCCAGCAGCTCCAAGACTCGGAATGAGCAGTTCTTC. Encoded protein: CASSSKTRNEQFF. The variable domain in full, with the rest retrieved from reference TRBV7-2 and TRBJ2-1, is GAGVSQSPSNKVTEKGKDVELRCDPISGHTALYWYRQSLGQGLEFLIYFQGNSAPDKSGLPSDRFSAERTGGSVSTLTIQRTQQEDSAVYLCASSSKTRNEQFFGPGTRLTVL.

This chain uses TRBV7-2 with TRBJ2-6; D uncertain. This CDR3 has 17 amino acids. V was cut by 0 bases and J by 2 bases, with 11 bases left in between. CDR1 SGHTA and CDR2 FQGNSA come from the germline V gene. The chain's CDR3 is CASSLALQTPGANVLTF. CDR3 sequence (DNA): TGTGCCAGCAGCTTAGCTCTACAGACACCTGGGGCCAACGTCCTGACTTTC.

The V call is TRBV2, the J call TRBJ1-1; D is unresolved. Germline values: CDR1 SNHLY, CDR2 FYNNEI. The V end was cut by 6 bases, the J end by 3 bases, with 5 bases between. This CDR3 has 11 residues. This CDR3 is CASRIYTEAFF. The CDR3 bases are TGTGCCAGCAGGATTTACACTGAAGCTTTCTTT.

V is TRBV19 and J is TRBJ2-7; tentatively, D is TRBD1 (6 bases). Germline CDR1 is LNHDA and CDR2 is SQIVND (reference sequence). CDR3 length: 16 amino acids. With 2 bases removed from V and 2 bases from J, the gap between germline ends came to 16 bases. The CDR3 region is CASSITSGTSTYEQYF. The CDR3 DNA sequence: TGTGCCAGTAGTATAACGTCCGGGACAAGCACCTACGAGCAGTACTTC.

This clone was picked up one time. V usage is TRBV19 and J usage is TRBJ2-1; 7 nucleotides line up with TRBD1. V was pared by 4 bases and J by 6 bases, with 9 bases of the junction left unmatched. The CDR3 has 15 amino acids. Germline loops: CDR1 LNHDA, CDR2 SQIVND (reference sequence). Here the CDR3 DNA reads TGTGCCAGTAGTAAGGTCACAGGGGCGAGCAATGAGCAGTTCTTC. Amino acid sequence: CASSKVTGASNEQFF.

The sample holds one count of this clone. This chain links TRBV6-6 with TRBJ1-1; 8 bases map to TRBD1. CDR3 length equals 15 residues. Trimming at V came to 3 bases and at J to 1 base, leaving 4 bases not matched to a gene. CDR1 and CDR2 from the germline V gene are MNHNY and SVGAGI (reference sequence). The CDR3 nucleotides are TGTGCCAGCAGTTATCCAGGGGGCGAGAACACTGAAGCTTTCTTT. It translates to CASSYPGGENTEAFF.

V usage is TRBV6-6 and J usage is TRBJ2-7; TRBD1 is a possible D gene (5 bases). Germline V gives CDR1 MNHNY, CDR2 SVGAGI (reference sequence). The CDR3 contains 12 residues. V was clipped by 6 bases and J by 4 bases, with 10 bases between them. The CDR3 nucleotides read TGTGCCAGCAGAAGGGGAAGTTACGAGCAGTACTTC. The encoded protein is CASRRGSYEQYF.

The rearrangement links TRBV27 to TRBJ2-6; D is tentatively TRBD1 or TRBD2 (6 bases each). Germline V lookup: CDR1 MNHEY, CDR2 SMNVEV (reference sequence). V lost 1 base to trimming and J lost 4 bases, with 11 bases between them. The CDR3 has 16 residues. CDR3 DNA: TGTGCCAGCAGTTTATTTTGGGGGGCAGGGGCCAACGTCCTGACTTTC. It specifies CASSLFWGAGANVLTF. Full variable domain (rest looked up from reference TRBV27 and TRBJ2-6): EAQVTQNPRYLITVTGKKLTVTCSQNMNHEYMSWYRQDPGLGLRQIYYSMNVEVTDKGDVPEGYKVSRKEKRNFPLILESPSPNQTSLYFCASSLFWGAGANVLTFGAGSRLTVL.

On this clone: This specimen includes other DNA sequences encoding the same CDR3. The CDR3 coding sequence is TGTGCCAGCAGCTTAGCGGCGGGAGGACCCTACAATGAGCAGTTCTTC. It is translated as CASSLAAGGPYNEQFF. The rearrangement uses TRBV7-2 and TRBJ2-1, with TRBD2 matching over 8 bases. CDR1 is SGHTA, CDR2 FQGNSA, per germline. The length of the CDR3 is 16 residues. The J segment lost 2 bases and the V segment lost 0 bases, leaving 3 bases of the junction unmatched. Using reference TRBV7-2 and TRBJ2-1 for the parts outside the CDR3, the full variable domain is GAGVSQSPSNKVTEKGKDVELRCDPISGHTALYWYRQSLGQGLEFLIYFQGNSAPDKSGLPSDRFSAERTGGSVSTLTIQRTQQEDSAVYLCASSLAAGGPYNEQFFGPGTRLTVL.

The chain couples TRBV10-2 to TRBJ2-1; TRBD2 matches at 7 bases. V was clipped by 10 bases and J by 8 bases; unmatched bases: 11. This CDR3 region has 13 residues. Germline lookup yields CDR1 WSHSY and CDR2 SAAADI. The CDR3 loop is CATQTGGYDEQFF. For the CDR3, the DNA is TGCGCCACCCAGACGGGGGGTTACGATGAGCAGTTCTTC.